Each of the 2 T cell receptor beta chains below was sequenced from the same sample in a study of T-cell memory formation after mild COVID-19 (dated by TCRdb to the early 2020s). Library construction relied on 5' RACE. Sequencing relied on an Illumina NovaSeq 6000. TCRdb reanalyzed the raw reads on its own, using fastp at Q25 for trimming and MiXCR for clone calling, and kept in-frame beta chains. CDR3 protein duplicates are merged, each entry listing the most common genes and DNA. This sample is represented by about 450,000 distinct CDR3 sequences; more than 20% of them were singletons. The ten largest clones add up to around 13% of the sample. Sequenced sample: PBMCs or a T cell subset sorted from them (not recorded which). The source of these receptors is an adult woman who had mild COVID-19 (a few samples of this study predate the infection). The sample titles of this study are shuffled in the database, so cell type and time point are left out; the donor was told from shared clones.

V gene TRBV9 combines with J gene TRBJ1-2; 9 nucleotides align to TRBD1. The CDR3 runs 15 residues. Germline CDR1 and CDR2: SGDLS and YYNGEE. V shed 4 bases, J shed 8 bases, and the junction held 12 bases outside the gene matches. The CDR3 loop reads CASSLTGTGQEGYTF. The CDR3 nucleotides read TGTGCCAGCAGCCTCACCGGGACAGGGCAGGAGGGCTACACCTTC. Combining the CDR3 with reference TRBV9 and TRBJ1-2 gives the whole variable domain DSGVTQTPKHLITATGQRVTLRCSPRSGDLSVYWYQQSLDQGLQFLIQYYNGEERAKGNILERFSAQQFPDLHSELNLSSLELGDSALYFCASSLTGTGQEGYTFGSGTRLTVV.

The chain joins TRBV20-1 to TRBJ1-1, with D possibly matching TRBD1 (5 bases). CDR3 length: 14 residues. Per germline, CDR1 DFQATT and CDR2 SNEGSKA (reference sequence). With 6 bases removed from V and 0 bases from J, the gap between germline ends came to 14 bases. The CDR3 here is CSASLGDLNTEAFF. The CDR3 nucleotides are TGCAGTGCCTCCCTCGGGGACCTGAACACTGAAGCTTTCTTT.